These T cell receptor beta chains were read from a single sample in a study of shared clonotypes between healthy human individuals. Clones were read by immunoSEQ multiplex PCR, and TCRdb kept only the in-frame ones, dropping some. The sample gives hundreds of thousands of clones, around four fifths of which show up once; around 2% is in the top ten. Material for sequencing was memory CD4+ T cells sorted from blood. The receptor set was obtained from a woman in her twenties or thirties in good health. CDR3s include the opening cysteine and the closing phenylalanine or tryptophan.

CDR3: CASSPGGAAGEQFF; V: TRBV4-2
CDR3: CASRRTSGRARTGELFF; V: TRBV19
CDR3: CASSPGRQGARNTIYF; V: TRBV14
CDR3: CASSARQRNEKLFF; V: TRBV9
CDR3: CASSFSLGGSKQYF; V: TRBV7-9
CDR3: CASSNGLNYEQYF; V: TRBV27
CDR3: CASSSLAGAETDTQYF; V: TRBV5-1
CDR3: CASSFGAGYSNQPQHF; V: TRBV28
CDR3: CASSPLGTENQPQHF; V: TRBV18
CDR3: CASSASPGTQYF; V: TRBV7-2
CDR3: CASSPLTGGNEKLFF; V: TRBV19
CDR3: CASCTGQSNEKLFF; V: TRBV6-1
CDR3: CASRVTSRSSYNEQFF; V: TRBV4-1
CDR3: CASSLEPGGEYEQYF; V: TRBV5-1
CDR3: CASSVRVNTEAFF; V: TRBV9
CDR3: CASSLARGTFFRGQYF; V: TRBV5-6
CDR3: CASRANRLADTGELFF; V: TRBV2
CDR3: CASSREGRGPNEKLFF; V: TRBV5-5
CDR3: CASSQRLYFGTGATDTQYF; V: TRBV4-2
CDR3: CASSPYSGTGQYF; V: TRBV27
CDR3: CAISESAGTGGFSNQPQHF; V: TRBV10-3
CDR3: CASSGTANEKLFF; V: TRBV19
CDR3: CASSPGGGETQYF; V: TRBV5-1
CDR3: CASSLKGLAGLETQYF; V: TRBV9
CDR3: CASSSKGVSQPQHF; V: TRBV7-9
CDR3: CASSVPGGIYEQYF; V: TRBV28